Listed below are T cell receptor beta chains from one sample, sequenced in a study of shared clonotypes between healthy human individuals. Clones were sequenced by immunoSEQ multiplex PCR, and TCRdb holds only the in-frame ones, with some missing. The profile covers about 1.4 million clones, with roughly 96% appearing a single time and 0.95% to 1.5% taken by the ten largest. Sequencing was carried out using naive CD4+ T cells sorted from blood. The receptors were sampled from a man aged 25-45 years in good health. CDR3s include the opening cysteine and the closing phenylalanine or tryptophan. The order of the fields is clone size, D gene, J gene, V gene, CDR3 DNA, CDR3 protein. D genes are given only for firm matches. Rows give clone size only sometimes, using once, few, many, or a class for an expanded clone.

NA,NA,TRBJ1-4,TRBV29-1,TGCAGCGTTTTGACAGCGAATGAAAAACTGTTTTTT,CSVLTANEKLFF
NA,NA,TRBJ2-1,TRBV2,TGTGCCAGCCGGGGAGCCACGGTGGGTTCCTACAATGAGCAGTTCTTC,CASRGATVGSYNEQFF
once,NA,TRBJ2-5,TRBV29-1,TGCAGCGTTGACATAGGGATCGGAGAGACCCAGTACTTC,CSVDIGIGETQYF
NA,NA,TRBJ2-1,TRBV2,TGTGCCAGCTCGCGTGAAACTAATATTGAGCAGTTCTTC,CASSRETNIEQFF
NA,TRBD1,TRBJ2-6,TRBV27,TGTGCCAGCAGCCCCAACGGACAGGGGGTACTTGGTGGGGCCAACGTCCTGACTTTC,CASSPNGQGVLGGANVLTF
NA,NA,TRBJ2-2,TRBV28,TGTGCCAGCACTAAGGGGACCTTTTCCGGGGAGCTGTTTTTT,CASTKGTFSGELFF
NA,TRBD1,TRBJ1-4,TRBV11-2,TGTGCCAGCAGCTGGGGACAGGGTAATGAAAAACTGTTTTTT,CASSWGQGNEKLFF
NA,NA,TRBJ1-5,TRBV19,TGTGCCAGTAGTATGCCGGGGAATCAGCCCCAGCATTTT,CASSMPGNQPQHF
NA,NA,TRBJ2-1,TRBV6-4,TGTGCCAGCAGTCCGGGACTCGCGCCCGGTGAGCAGTTCTTC,CASSPGLAPGEQFF
NA,NA,TRBJ2-3,TRBV4-3,TGCGCCAGCAGCCATGGACCCGGGATTCCCACAGATACGCAGTATTTT,CASSHGPGIPTDTQYF
NA,NA,TRBJ2-7,TRBV28,TGTGCCAGCAGTACGACTCCGGCCTACGAGCAGTACTTC,CASSTTPAYEQYF
NA,TRBD1,TRBJ1-1,TRBV5-5,TGTGCCAGCAGCTTGGCGGGACAGGGGAACGCTGAAGCTTTCTTT,CASSLAGQGNAEAFF
NA,NA,TRBJ1-5,TRBV5-6,TGTGCCAGCAGCTTGCGGAAGGGTGGGACTGGCAATCAGCCCCAGCATTTT,CASSLRKGGTGNQPQHF
NA,TRBD2,TRBJ2-3,TRBV10-2,TGCGCCAGCAGTGATCAGCGGGGGAGCACAGATACGCAGTATTTT,CASSDQRGSTDTQYF
NA,TRBD1,TRBJ2-7,TRBV7-2,TGTGCCAGCAGCTTGGCTATACAGGGGGTCTTGCCCGAGCAGTACTTC,CASSLAIQGVLPEQYF
NA,NA,TRBJ1-2,TRBV9,TGTGCCAGCAGCGACCTTCGACAGCATGGCTACACCTTC,CASSDLRQHGYTF
NA,NA,TRBJ2-2,TRBV19,TGTGCCAGTAGTACAGGACAGAACACCGGGGAGCTGTTTTTT,CASSTGQNTGELFF
NA,TRBD1,TRBJ2-7,TRBV30,TGTGCCTGGGGGGACAGTTCCTACGAGCAGTACTTC,CAWGDSSYEQYF
NA,TRBD2,TRBJ2-1,TRBV18,TGTGCCAGCTCACGTAGCGGGAGCGAGGGGAATGAGCAGTTCTTC,CASSRSGSEGNEQFF
NA,NA,TRBJ1-1,TRBV29-1,TGCAGCGTGGAAGTGAGGGGAAGAGACACTGAAGCTTTCTTT,CSVEVRGRDTEAFF
NA,NA,TRBJ2-1,TRBV7-7,TGTGCCAGCAGCTCCCACCCAGGAGCCGCGGGCAATGAGCAGTTCTTC,CASSSHPGAAGNEQFF
NA,TRBD2,TRBJ2-1,TRBV4-3,TGCGCCAGCAGCCGAAGCCGCCTAGCGGGAGCGGTCAATGAGCAGTTCTTC,CASSRSRLAGAVNEQFF
NA,TRBD1,TRBJ2-2,TRBV7-8,TGTGCCAGCAGCTACCGGGACAGGCTCTACACCGGGGAGCTGTTTTTT,CASSYRDRLYTGELFF
NA,NA,TRBJ2-2,TRBV11-2,TGTGCCAGCCGGGGGCGGCTTGGGGACACCGGGGAGCTGTTTTTT,CASRGRLGDTGELFF
NA,TRBD2,TRBJ2-3,TRBV19,TGTGCCAGTAGTAGGATAGCGGGCCTCACAGATACGCAGTATTTT,CASSRIAGLTDTQYF
NA,NA,TRBJ2-3,TRBV18,TGTGCCAGCTCGCCGGGAACAGATACGCAGTATTTT,CASSPGTDTQYF
NA,NA,TRBJ1-5,TRBV5-6,TGTGCCAGCAGCTCGACAGTTCCTAATTCGCCCCAGCATTTT,CASSSTVPNSPQHF
NA,NA,TRBJ2-3,TRBV6-5,TGTGCCAGCAGTTTGCTAGGGGGGGTCAGCACAGATACGCAGTATTTT,CASSLLGGVSTDTQYF
NA,TRBD2,TRBJ2-1,TRBV5-4,TGTGCCAGCAGCTTGGGGCTAGCGGGAGGGGGCTCCTACAATGAGCAGTTCTTC,CASSLGLAGGGSYNEQFF
NA,TRBD2,TRBJ2-7,TRBV7-9,TGTGCCAGCAGCCCCCATGCTAGCGGGAGGGTAAGATACGAGCAGTACTTC,CASSPHASGRVRYEQYF
NA,NA,TRBJ2-7,TRBV10-1,TGCGCCAGCAGTAAAGGGCTCGACCGTGGGTCCTACGAGCAGTACTTC,CASSKGLDRGSYEQYF
NA,TRBD1,TRBJ2-7,TRBV6-5,TGTGCCAGCAGTTACCTCCCGGGACAGGGCATGCGGGAGCAGTACTTC,CASSYLPGQGMREQYF
NA,NA,TRBJ2-3,TRBV4-3,TGCGCCAGCAGCCAAGCCTCCCCAGGAGGTAGGGGTACGCAGTATTTT,CASSQASPGGRGTQYF
NA,NA,TRBJ1-5,TRBV19,TGTGCCAGTAATAACAGGGTCTTGGATCAGCCCCAGCATTTT,CASNNRVLDQPQHF
once,NA,TRBJ1-5,TRBV18,TGTGCCAGCTCAGGCCTGAGCAATCAGCCCCAGCATTTT,CASSGLSNQPQHF
NA,TRBD2,TRBJ2-3,TRBV4-1,TGCGCCAGCAGCCAAACAGGGCTAGCGGGAGATACGCAGTATTTT,CASSQTGLAGDTQYF
NA,NA,TRBJ2-1,TRBV5-4,TGTGCCAGCAGCGGCCTGACAGGTTCCGATGAGCAGTTCTTC,CASSGLTGSDEQFF
NA,NA,TRBJ1-4,TRBV18,TGTGCCAGCTCACGAGGAGCGGGAGAGAATGAAAAACTGTTTTTT,CASSRGAGENEKLFF
NA,NA,TRBJ2-1,TRBV5-4,TGTGCCAGCAGCTTGGACAGTTCTACCTACAATGAGCAGTTCTTC,CASSLDSSTYNEQFF
NA,NA,TRBJ2-7,TRBV7-2,TGTGCCAGCAGCGAGTACAGTACCTACGAGCAGTACTTC,CASSEYSTYEQYF
NA,NA,TRBJ2-3,TRBV7-2,TGTGCCAGCAGCTTAGCTAGCGCCACAGATACGCAGTATTTT,CASSLASATDTQYF
NA,NA,TRBJ2-7,TRBV28,TGTGCCAGCAGTTTAAACAGGGTGATCTACGAGCAGTACTTC,CASSLNRVIYEQYF
NA,NA,TRBJ2-1,TRBV7-2,TGTGCCAGCAGCTCCAATCGACAGAAGCAGTTCTTC,CASSSNRQKQFF
NA,NA,TRBJ2-7,TRBV18,TGTGCCAGCTCACCACTACGGACTCAAGGCTCCTACGAGCAGTACTTC,CASSPLRTQGSYEQYF
NA,NA,TRBJ1-2,TRBV6-5,TGTGCCAGCAGTTACTTTAGGGAGTGGGAGGGAGATGGCTACACCTTC,CASSYFREWEGDGYTF
NA,NA,TRBJ1-4,TRBV19,TGTGCCAGTAGTCTCACGGCGGCTCGGGAAAAACTGTTTTTT,CASSLTAAREKLFF
NA,TRBD1,TRBJ2-5,TRBV6-1,TGTGCCAGCAGGGACAGGGGGCGGGAGACCCAGTACTTC,CASRDRGRETQYF
NA,NA,TRBJ2-2,TRBV5-1,TGCGCCAGCAGCTTGTTGCGCTCCTCGAACACCGGGGAGCTGTTTTTT,CASSLLRSSNTGELFF
NA,TRBD2,TRBJ2-2,TRBV19,TGTGCCAGTAGTATCGAAGCGGGACACACCGGGGAGCTGTTTTTT,CASSIEAGHTGELFF